This T cell receptor beta chain was recorded in a study of tumor and adjacent non-tumor tissue in lung cancer. Concerning this clonotype itself: Its specificity is not known. It may be a read error: a sequence one base away is much more abundant.

The V gene end was trimmed by 4 bases and the J gene end by 5 bases; junction bases not matched to a gene: 14. CDR1 and CDR2 (germline): SEHNR, FQNEAQ (reference sequence). CDR3 length equals 17 residues. RNA was extracted from bulk tissue without any cell sorting. Distant lung tissue was collected more than 3 cm away from the tumor edge. General study points: Tumor tissue had significantly higher TCR diversity than normal lung. Patients with more diverse tumor TCRs had worse survival. Normal lung showed higher cumulative top 100 clone frequency than tumor.

TCRbeta libraries were built with three rounds of nested PCR, modified from ARM-PCR. TCRdb re-called the multiplex PCR reads through MiXCR, storing one row per CDR3 protein. Of 90,000 to 100,000 distinct CDR3 sequences in the sample, 80% were seen once. The clonotype was recovered from a man between 60 and 75 years old with small cell lung cancer. This chain links TRBV7-9 with TRBJ1-3, with 7 bases that match TRBD1. The material sequenced was distant non-tumor lung tissue. The CDR3 protein is CASSSLGTALTRNTIYF. Written as DNA, the CDR3 is TGTGCCAGCAGCTCCCTTGGGACAGCACTCACCCGAAACACCATATATTTT.